The T cell receptor (beta chain) under discussion was sequenced for a study of PD-1 blockade in classical Hodgkin lymphoma (dated by TCRdb to the early 2020s). About the investigation overall: Nivolumab dosing was 3 mg/kg intravenously every 2 weeks, continuing until either disease progression or unacceptable toxicity. The study used CyTOF and TCR beta sequencing to define a peripheral blood immune signature of response to PD-1 blockade in classical Hodgkin lymphoma.

The V end loses 3 bases and the J end loses 4 bases, and a stretch of 13 bases separates them. CDR1 and CDR2 are read off the germline V gene as SNHLY and FYNNEI. Reading from cysteine to phenylalanine, the CDR3 counts 15 amino acids. Solely the CDR3 DNA is kept, with 45 bases framed from the first base. Findings and caveats that apply to the study as a whole: Only a single clinical trial cohort was studied, and what caused the repertoire differences, possibly disease activity or prior therapy, remained undefined. A significant rise by C4D1 was seen in CD4+ but not CD8+ TCR diversity (p=0.0027 vs p=0.16), with the rise being most apparent in complete responders (p=0.02). Trial patients achieving complete response had baseline diversity similar to newly diagnosed patients, whereas partial responders and progressors had significantly lower diversity. Lower diversity was observed in patients in whom nivolumab was started less than 1 year after ASCT, and these patients were excluded from later analyses so that confounding by immune reconstitution would be avoided. Baseline TCR diversity was reported as lower in newly diagnosed patients than in healthy donors, and lower still in relapsed/refractory patients.

What the time point label conveys for this sample: cycle 1 day 1 (C1D1), immediately before nivolumab initiation. All trial patients had relapsed after autologous stem cell transplantation, with cohorts A, B and C differing in prior brentuximab vedotin exposure. A total of under 70 patients with relapsed/refractory classical Hodgkin lymphoma made up the trial cohort, and each patient's best overall response was complete response, partial response or progressive disease. Trial patients were treated with single-agent nivolumab in the multi-cohort phase II CheckMate 205 trial. An independent review committee assessed best overall response using the 2007 International Working Group response criteria. PBMCs from the trial were collected at three points: immediately before nivolumab initiation (C1D1), and during therapy at cycle 2 day 1 and cycle 4 day 1. Peripheral blood was collected in 8 mL Vacutainer Cell Preparation Tubes, from which PBMCs were isolated by centrifugation and then cryopreserved.

Genomic DNA was isolated using the Qiagen DNeasy kit from unsorted PBMCs as well as from negatively selected CD4+ and CD8+ fractions. Amplification of TCR beta CDR3 regions was done by immunoSEQ multiplex PCR with primers that anneal to V and J segments. Amplification bias was minimized using a synthetic immune receptor repertoire, and residual bias was removed computationally after sequencing. The published analysis was carried out like this. Repertoire diversity was quantified as the Shannon entropy index using custom Python scripts. Unsorted, CD4+ and CD8+ repertoires were analyzed separately, except in combined analyses where CD4+ and CD8+ sequences were merged in silico. Clonal expansion was defined as at least a 2-fold frequency increase after treatment relative to C1D1, with a pseudocount of 0.5 for undetected baseline clones. Clones with 0 or 1 copy at C1D1 were defined as singleton clones, while clones with 2 or more copies were defined as non-singleton clones. By matching protein sequences in sorted samples from the same patient, clones expanded in unsorted samples were annotated as CD4+, CD8+ or unknown. Wilcoxon tests on paired samples were used to test changes in diversity from C1D1 to C4D1. The table was pulled from immuneACCESS by TCRdb, which kept in-frame rearrangements only. Such tables lose some clones; where checked, under half of the loss comes from unresolved V genes, and the rest has no known cause. The DNA gave D and trimming, while V, J and clone size come from that table. The sample data list just under 100,000 clones, and approximately 80% of these were observed just once. Of the sample, 12% is held by the ten largest clones.

A word on this clone: This receptor's antigen is unknown. The record has no base qualities; no much larger clone is one base away.

The clonotype comes from a human donor with classical Hodgkin lymphoma. The sequence joins TRBV2 to TRBJ2-1, and possibly TRBD1, on 5 matching bases. The sample was peripheral blood mononuclear cells (PBMCs), taken at baseline. In nucleotides, the sequence is TGTGCCAGCAGTGATCTGGCAGGGTCATACAATGAGCAGTTCTTC. Its coded protein is CASSDLAGSYNEQFF.